This is a list of T cell receptor beta chains from one sample in a study of T cell repertoires in cytomegalovirus infection. TCRdb re-derived calls from the reads in MiXCR, one entry per CDR3 protein. The repertoire has about 740,000 distinct CDR3 sequences, roughly 35% of them found once; the top ten carry under 3.5%. Sequencing was carried out using PBMCs. All receptors derive from a human donor in good health (CMV status not recorded). Some clones in this sample may be carry-over from other donors' samples. The CDR3 runs from the conserved cysteine through the conserved F or W. Fields, in order: J gene, D gene, clone size, V gene, CDR3 DNA, CDR3 protein. A D gene is named only where the DNA matches it firmly. Rows give clone size only sometimes, using once, few, many, or a class for an expanded clone.

TRBJ2-1,TRBD1,few,TRBV6-5,TGTGCCAGCAGTTACGGACAGGGGGCGGTCAATGAGCAGTTCTTC,CASSYGQGAVNEQFF
TRBJ1-6,TRBD1,few,TRBV12-3/TRBV12-4,TGTGCCAGCAGAGGACAGGGGGCTTGGAATTCACCCCTCCACTTT,CASRGQGAWNSPLHF
TRBJ2-1,-,few,TRBV2,TGTGCCAGCAGTGAAGCTGGGCAGGCTTTCGACAATGAGCAGTTCTTC,CASSEAGQAFDNEQFF
TRBJ2-6,-,-,TRBV6-2/TRBV6-3,TGTGCCAGCAGTCCCGGACAGCCTGGGGCCAACGTCCTGACTTTC,CASSPGQPGANVLTF
TRBJ2-7,-,many,TRBV20-1,TGCAGTGCTAGAGGCGGCTCCGGACTTCGGCAAAACGAGCAGTACTTC,CSARGGSGLRQNEQYF
TRBJ1-6,-,many,TRBV7-8,TGTGCCAGCAGCGAATCAAGGGTAGGAAATTCACCCCTCCACTTT,CASSESRVGNSPLHF
TRBJ2-3,TRBD2,many,TRBV7-2,TGTGCCAGCAGCTGGACTAGCCGGGGAACAGATACGCAGTATTTT,CASSWTSRGTDTQYF
TRBJ1-5,-,-,TRBV28,TGTGCCAGCAGTGGGCTGTTCAATCAGCCCCAGCATTTT,CASSGLFNQPQHF
TRBJ2-2,-,few,TRBV7-2,TGTGCCAGCAACGGCCGGGGGAACACCGGGGAGCTGTTTTTT,CASNGRGNTGELFF
TRBJ2-5,TRBD1,few,TRBV28,TGTGCCAGCAGTTCCAGGGACAGGGGTAGGGAGACCCAGTACTTC,CASSSRDRGRETQYF
TRBJ2-1,TRBD1,few,TRBV5-5,TGTGCCAGCAGTTGGACAGGGGGCGCTTGGAATGAGCAGTTCTTC,CASSWTGGAWNEQFF
TRBJ1-6,TRBD1,-,TRBV6-5,TGTGCCAGCAGTTACTCGGCATTACAGGGGTATAATTCACCCCTCCACTTT,CASSYSALQGYNSPLHF
TRBJ1-2,-,few,TRBV7-9,TGTGCCAGTGAGGCGGGCAGGGAGATTTATGGCTACACCTTC,CASEAGREIYGYTF
TRBJ1-1,-,-,TRBV5-1,TGCGCCAGCGTCCCCGGGGGGGGCGGTCGGAACACTGAAGCTTTCTTT,CASVPGGGGRNTEAFF
TRBJ2-5,-,few,TRBV5-1,TGCGCCAGCAGCTTGGTTGAGGGGACGGAGACCCAGTACTTC,CASSLVEGTETQYF